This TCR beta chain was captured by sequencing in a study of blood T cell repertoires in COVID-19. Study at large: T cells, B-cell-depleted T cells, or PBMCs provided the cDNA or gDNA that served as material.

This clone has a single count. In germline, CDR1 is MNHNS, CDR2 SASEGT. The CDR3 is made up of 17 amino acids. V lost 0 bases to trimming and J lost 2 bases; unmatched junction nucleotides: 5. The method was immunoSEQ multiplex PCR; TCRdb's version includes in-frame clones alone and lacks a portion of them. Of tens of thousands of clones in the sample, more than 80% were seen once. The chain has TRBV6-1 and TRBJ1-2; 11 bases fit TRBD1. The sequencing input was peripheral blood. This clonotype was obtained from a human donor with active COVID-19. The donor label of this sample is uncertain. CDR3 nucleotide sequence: TGTGCCAGCAGTGAAGCGAGGACAGGGGGCGTAAACTATGGCTACACCTTC. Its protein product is CASSEARTGGVNYGYTF.